This T cell receptor (beta chain) was profiled in a study of Graves' ophthalmopathy and Graves' hyperthyroidism. Regarding the study as a whole: Blood was where most expanded thyroid clonotypes above 0.001 frequency also turned up.

This clonotype was seen a few times. Its antigen is unknown. The sequenced template was RNA, covering the TCR beta CDR3 region. HTBI primers were employed in first-round RT-PCR, then a second-round multiplex PCR followed. TCRdb reprocessed the multiplex PCR reads via MiXCR and lists one record per CDR3 protein. This sample yields about 700,000 distinct CDR3 sequences, of which 40% are seen a single time; around 40% belongs to the top ten. The sequencing input was peripheral blood. The receptor comes from an adult man with Graves' ophthalmopathy.

CDR3 protein: CASSLDARGNQPQHF. In DNA, the CDR3 is TGTGCCAGCAGCTTAGACGCCAGGGGCAATCAGCCCCAGCATTTT. This sequence joins TRBV7-8 and TRBJ1-5; a possible D gene is TRBD1 (5 bases). V dropped 1 base and J dropped 2 bases, with 9 bases sitting between them. The germline V gene encodes CDR1 SGHVS and CDR2 FQNEAQ. CDR3 size: 15 residues. The full variable domain, with the rest looked up from reference TRBV7-8 and TRBJ1-5, is GAGVSQSPRYKVAKRGQDVALRCDPISGHVSLFWYQQALGQGPEFLTYFQNEAQLDKSGLPSDRFFAERPEGSVSTLKIQRTQQEDSAVYLCASSLDARGNQPQHFGDGTRLSIL.